This TCR beta chain was profiled in a study of T-cell reconstitution after alpha-beta-depleted transplantation in children (dated by TCRdb to 2016 to 2017). The study in broad terms: Using TCR repertoire profiling, the study quantitatively followed how T-cell immune reconstitution unfolded in children after TCRalphabeta/CD19-depleted allogeneic hematopoietic cell transplantation.

The library was obtained by PCR. Sequencing used an Illumina HiSeq 2500. TCR libraries were prepared with molecular barcoding, using unique molecular identifiers to normalize TCRbeta repertoire quantification. The public sequencing data were trimmed at Q25 with fastp and processed into clonotypes with MiXCR by TCRdb, which kept only in-frame beta chains. Merged by CDR3 protein, the rows form single entries marked with the most common genes and DNA. The sample table shows approximately 400,000 distinct CDR3 sequences, and around 9.9% are seen once. The top ten hold about 5% of the sample. The sample holds a few counts of this clonotype. The target of this receptor is not known. No base quality values were provided; no much bigger clone lies one nucleotide off. CDR1 SGHRS and CDR2 YFSETQ were looked up in the germline V gene. The CDR3 starts with the cysteine, ends with the phenylalanine, and has 15 residues. The retained sequence is limited to the CDR3, 45 bases, with the frame set at the first base. Deletion took 2 bases off V and 14 bases off J, with a span of 20 bases between the germline ends.

This TCR derives from a human donor who donated a stem cell graft to a child with acute myeloid leukemia. The rearrangement combines TRBV5-1 with TRBJ1-6; TRBD1 is perhaps the D gene, given 5 matching bases. The input for sequencing was PBMCs from the stem cell graft donor, taken from the stem cell graft. The DNA sequence is TGCGCCAGCAGCTTCTCCGGGACGGAGGATCGGGCCCTCCACTTT. It is translated as CASSFSGTEDRALHF.